This T cell receptor beta chain was identified in a study of T cell responses to AZD1222 COVID-19 vaccine. General study points: CD4 TCRs associated with vaccination spanned spike, dominating at 160-218 and 743-854. Reportedly, close to half of spike-specific TCRs are directed against unmutated variant regions. The number of AZD1222 recipients seropositive at baseline was only 6 or 7.

Using immunoSEQ multiplex PCR, the repertoire was profiled, and TCRdb retains in-frame clones only, with some absent. The sample lists about 120,000 clones, around 90% seen once, with roughly 5.7% in the top ten. The CDR3 contains 12 residues. The germline V gene has CDR1 SEHNR and CDR2 FQNEAQ (reference sequence). V was trimmed by 5 bases and J by 7 bases, leaving 11 bases between them. The table lists this clone with a few counts. Its antigen is not known. The V gene is TRBV7-9, the J gene TRBJ1-1, with D possibly being TRBD1 (6 bases). This receptor was taken from an adult in good health. The sample was peripheral blood, taken on day 0 of AZD1222 vaccination. The CDR3 loop reads CASSLRDNEAFF. The CDR3 coding sequence is TGTGCCAGCAGCCTTAGGGACAATGAAGCTTTCTTT.